The T cell receptor beta chain described here comes from a study of shared clonotypes between healthy human individuals. TCRdb's copy holds only in-frame clones and misses some; the assay was immunoSEQ multiplex PCR. The sample has 2 million to 2.5 million clones; roughly 95% are singletons. Findings and limits, study-wide: Clonotype sharing across donors was expected to vary with sequencing depth. Only blood underwent sampling, and tissue repertoires likely differ.

With regard to this clone: Antigen: not known.

The CDR3 covers 13 residues. V was clipped by 2 bases and J by 6 bases, with 8 bases between them. Germline V gives CDR1 KGHSH, CDR2 LQKENI. The source is a man younger than 35 in good health. The J gene is TRBJ2-1, the V gene TRBV18; no definite D call. Specimen: naive CD4+ T cells sorted from blood. Specified subset: CD45RA+ positively selected. The CDR3 here is CASSPMGLNEQFF. The DNA of the CDR3 is TGTGCCAGCTCACCAATGGGTCTCAATGAGCAGTTCTTC.